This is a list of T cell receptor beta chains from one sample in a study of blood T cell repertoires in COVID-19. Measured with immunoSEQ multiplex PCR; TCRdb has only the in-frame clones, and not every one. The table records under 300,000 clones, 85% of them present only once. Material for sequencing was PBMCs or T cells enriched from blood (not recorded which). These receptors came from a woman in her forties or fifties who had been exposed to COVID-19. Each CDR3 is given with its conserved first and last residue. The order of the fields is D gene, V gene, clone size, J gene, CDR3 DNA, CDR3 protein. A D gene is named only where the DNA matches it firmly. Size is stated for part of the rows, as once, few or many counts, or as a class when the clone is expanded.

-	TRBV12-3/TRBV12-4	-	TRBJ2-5	TGTGCCAGCAGTTTAAGCTTCCCAGAGACCCAGTACTTC	CASSLSFPETQYF
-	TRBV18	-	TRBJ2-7	TGTGCCAGCTCACTGACTTCTACCTCCTACGAGCAGTACTTC	CASSLTSTSYEQYF
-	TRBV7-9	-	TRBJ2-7	TGTGCCAGCAGCTCCCTCTGGGGGGCCTACGAGCAGTACTTC	CASSSLWGAYEQYF
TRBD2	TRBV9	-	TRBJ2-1	TGTGCCAGCAGCGTAGGCCCCGGGAGCGGGGGCACCTACAATGAGCAGTTCTTC	CASSVGPGSGGTYNEQFF
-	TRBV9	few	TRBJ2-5	TGTGCCAGCAGCGTAGATCTCGAGACCCAGTACTTC	CASSVDLETQYF
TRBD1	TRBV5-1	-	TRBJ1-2	TGCGCCAGCAGCTTGCAAGGGACAGAGCTTCGGAACGGCTACACCTTC	CASSLQGTELRNGYTF
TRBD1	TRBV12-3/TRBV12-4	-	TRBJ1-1	TGTGCCAGCAGCCCCAGCAGGGGGATCACGGCTTTCTTT	CASSPSRGITAFF
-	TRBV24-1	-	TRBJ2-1	TGTGCCACCAGTGATTCCAATCCCCATGAGCAGTTCTTC	CATSDSNPHEQFF
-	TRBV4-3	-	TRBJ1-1	TGCGCCAGCAGCCAAGATACCTCAGGCAACACTGAAGCTTTCTTT	CASSQDTSGNTEAFF
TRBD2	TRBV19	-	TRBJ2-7	TGTGCCAGTAGTATAATAGGAGCGGGGGAGCAGTACTTC	CASSIIGAGEQYF
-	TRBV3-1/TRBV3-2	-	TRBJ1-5	TGTGCCAGCAGCCCCCACCAGAGGGATCAGCCCCAGCATTTT	CASSPHQRDQPQHF
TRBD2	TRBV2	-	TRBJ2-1	TGTGCCAGCAGTGAAGCCGGGACTAGCGTCGATGAGCAGTTCTTC	CASSEAGTSVDEQFF
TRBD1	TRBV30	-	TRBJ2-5	TGTGCCTGGAGTGTGAGGGACAGAAGAGAGACCCAGTACTTC	CAWSVRDRRETQYF
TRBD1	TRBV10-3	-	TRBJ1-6	TGTGCCATCCAGGGGGCCGACAGGGACAATTCACCCCTCCACTTT	CAIQGADRDNSPLHF
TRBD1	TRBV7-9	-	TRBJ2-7	TGTGCCAGCAGCTTAGCGGGGGCAGGGGGCCACGAGCAGTACTTC	CASSLAGAGGHEQYF
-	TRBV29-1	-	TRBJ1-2	TGCAGCGTTGCTAGCCCGCGAGGGTATGGCTACACCTTC	CSVASPRGYGYTF
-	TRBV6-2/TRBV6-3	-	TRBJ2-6	TGTGCCAGCAGTTACGACAGCTCTGGGGCCAACGTCCTGACTTTC	CASSYDSSGANVLTF
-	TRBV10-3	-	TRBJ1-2	TGTGCCATCGGTGGAGATGGAGGCTATGGCTACACCTTC	CAIGGDGGYGYTF
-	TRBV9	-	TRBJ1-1	TGTGCCAGCAGCGTAGGGACACTGAACACTGAAGCTTTCTTT	CASSVGTLNTEAFF
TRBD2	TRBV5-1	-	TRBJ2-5	TGCGCCAGCAGCTTGGAGTTAGCGGGGGGGCCATGGGAGACCCAGTACTTC	CASSLELAGGPWETQYF
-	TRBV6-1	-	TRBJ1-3	TGTGCCAGCAGTGAAAGGGAGGCAAGCTCTGGAAACACCATATATTTT	CASSEREASSGNTIYF
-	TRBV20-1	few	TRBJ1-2	TGCAGTGCTAGTACAGCCGGAACCGTGTATGGCTACACCTTC	CSASTAGTVYGYTF
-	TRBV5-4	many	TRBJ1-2	TGTGCCAGCAGCTTTAATGACTTTAAGGGGGGCTACACCTTC	CASSFNDFKGGYTF
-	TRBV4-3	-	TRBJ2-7	TGCGCCAGCAGCCAAGACCGTGGGGGCGACTACGAGCAGTACTTC	CASSQDRGGDYEQYF
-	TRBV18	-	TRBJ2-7	TGTGCCAGCTCACCCCAGAGGGTGGAAGAGCAGTACTTC	CASSPQRVEEQYF
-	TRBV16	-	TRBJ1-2	TGTGCCAGCAGCCGCAGGGTCCTAGGCGACTATGGCTACACCTTC	CASSRRVLGDYGYTF
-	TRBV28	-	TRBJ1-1	TGTGCCAGCAGGCCATCGGGGAGGTACAACACTGAAGCTTTCTTT	CASRPSGRYNTEAFF
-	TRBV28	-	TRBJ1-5	TGTGCCAGCAGTTTGGCGAGGTGGGATCAGCCCCAGCATTTT	CASSLARWDQPQHF
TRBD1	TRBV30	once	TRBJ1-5	TGTGCCTGGAGTGAACGAGTCGGGACAGGGGAGGATCAGCCCCAGCATTTT	CAWSERVGTGEDQPQHF
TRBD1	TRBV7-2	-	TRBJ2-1	TGTGCCAGCAGCTTAGAAAATTACCCCCGGGACAGGGGATACAATGAGCAGTTCTTC	CASSLENYPRDRGYNEQFF
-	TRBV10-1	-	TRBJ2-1	TGCGCCAGCAGCCCGGGGTATGGGTCCTACAATGAGCAGTTCTTC	CASSPGYGSYNEQFF
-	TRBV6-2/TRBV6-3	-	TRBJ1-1	TGTGCCAGCAGTTACTCAGGGGGTCTGAACACTGAAGCTTTCTTT	CASSYSGGLNTEAFF
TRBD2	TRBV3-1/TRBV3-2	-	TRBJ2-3	TGTGCCAGCAGCGATCCGGGACTAGCCGAAACAGATACGCAGTATTTT	CASSDPGLAETDTQYF
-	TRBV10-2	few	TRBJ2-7	TGCGCCAGCAGTGAGTCGCCGGTTTACGAGCAGTACTTC	CASSESPVYEQYF
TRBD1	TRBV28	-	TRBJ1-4	TGTGCCAGCAGCGGAGCGGGACAGGGTAATGAAAAACTGTTTTTT	CASSGAGQGNEKLFF
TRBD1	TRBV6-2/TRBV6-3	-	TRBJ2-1	TGTGCCAGCAGCACCACGACAGGGAATGAGCAGTTCTTC	CASSTTTGNEQFF
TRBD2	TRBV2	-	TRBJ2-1	TGTGCCAGCAGCGGACCGGGACTAGCGGTACACAATGAGCAGTTCTTC	CASSGPGLAVHNEQFF
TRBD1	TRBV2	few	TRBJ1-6	TGTGCCAGCAGTGAAAAACAGGGGTTGGGTTCGGGCAATTCACCCCTCCACTTT	CASSEKQGLGSGNSPLHF
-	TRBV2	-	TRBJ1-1	TGTGCCAGCAGTTGGGGACAAGGGGACACTGAAGCTTTCTTT	CASSWGQGDTEAFF
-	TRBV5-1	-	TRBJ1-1	TGCGCCAGCAGCTTGGCCGCGGAAACTGAAGCTTTCTTT	CASSLAAETEAFF
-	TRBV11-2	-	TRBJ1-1	TGTGCCAGCAGCTCAGCTAGAACTGAAGCTTTCTTT	CASSSARTEAFF
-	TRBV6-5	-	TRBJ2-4	TGTGCCAGCACCGGGGGAGGACTAGCCAAAAACATTCAGTACTTC	CASTGGGLAKNIQYF
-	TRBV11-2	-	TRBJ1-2	TGTGCCAGCAGCTCTTACCGGAGACGACAGGACTATGGCTACACCTTC	CASSSYRRRQDYGYTF
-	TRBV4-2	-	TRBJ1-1	TGTGCCAGCAGCCCCCGTTCGTTGGAGCGGATCACTGAAGCTTTCTTT	CASSPRSLERITEAFF
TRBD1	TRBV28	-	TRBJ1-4	TGTGCCAGCAGCCCTAAACAGGGGGAGCCTAATGAAAAACTGTTTTTT	CASSPKQGEPNEKLFF
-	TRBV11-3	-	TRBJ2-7	TGTGCCAGCAGCTTAGACGACAGCCACTACGAGCAGTACTTC	CASSLDDSHYEQYF
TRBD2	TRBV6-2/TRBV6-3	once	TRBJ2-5	TGTGCCAGCAGTGACGGACTAGCGGGGGGCTTTTTGGGAACGGAGACCCAGTACTTC	CASSDGLAGGFLGTETQYF
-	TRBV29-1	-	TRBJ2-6	TGCAGCGTTGTATTCCGGGTCCTCTCTGGGGCCAACGTCCTGACTTTC	CSVVFRVLSGANVLTF
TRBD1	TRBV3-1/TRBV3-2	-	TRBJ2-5	TGTGCCAGCAGCCAAGACAGGGGGGAGACCCAGTACTTC	CASSQDRGETQYF
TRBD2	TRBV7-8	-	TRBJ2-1	TGTGCCAGCAGCTCACATGTAGCGGGGTCCTACAATGAGCAGTTCTTC	CASSSHVAGSYNEQFF
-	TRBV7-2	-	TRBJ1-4	TGTGCCAGCAGCTTAGTCGGTTCAGGCGAAAAACTGTTTTTT	CASSLVGSGEKLFF
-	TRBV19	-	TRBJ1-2	TGTGCCAGTAGTACTGGACAGCGTACAAACTATGGCTACACCTTC	CASSTGQRTNYGYTF
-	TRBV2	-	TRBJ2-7	TGTGCCAGCAGTGAGAGGAGGCTCCGAGGGGGGGTGTTGGGGACGTCGGACGAGCAGTACTTC	CASSERRLRGGVLGTSDEQYF
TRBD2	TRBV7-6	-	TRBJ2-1	TGTGCCAGCAGCCCGTCCCCGGGACTAGCGGGGGGCAGCTCCTACAATGAGCAGTTCTTC	CASSPSPGLAGGSSYNEQFF
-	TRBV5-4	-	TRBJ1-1	TGTGCCAGCAGCCGCCGGGAAGTCGTTCCGTCTGAAGCTTTCTTT	CASSRREVVPSEAFF
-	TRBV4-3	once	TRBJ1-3	TGCGCCAGCAGCCAAGACAACAGGGGAAACACCATATATTTT	CASSQDNRGNTIYF
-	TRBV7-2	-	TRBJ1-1	TGTGCCAGCAGCTGGGCTCCGGGAATTGAAGCTTTCTTT	CASSWAPGIEAFF
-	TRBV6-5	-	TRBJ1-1	TGTGCCAGCAGTAGAGGAAGGGGTACTGAAGCTTTCTTT	CASSRGRGTEAFF